This T cell receptor beta chain was found in a study of brain T cells in children with intractable seizures. General observations from the study: Pre- and post-surgery blood differed in depth, so pre-surgery absences may be undersampling.

Repertoires were generated with immunoSEQ multiplex PCR, while TCRdb's copy carries only in-frame clones and drops some. The sample consists of about 320,000 clones, 93% of them appearing once. Regarding this clone: The antigen is unknown.

The time point here: blood from clinic visit 5 months post-surgery; TSC patient then seizure free. The sequenced cases were selected for having the highest brain T cell transcript signatures. Sequenced here: peripheral blood, sampled roughly 5 months after surgery. The clonotype originates from a boy under two years old with tuberous sclerosis and intractable seizures.

CDR3 in DNA: TGTGCCAGCAGCCAGACCGTGCGGGCTAGCGGGAGGTACGAGCAGTACTTC. The encoded protein is CASSQTVRASGRYEQYF. The rearrangement links TRBV14 to TRBJ2-7; 11 nucleotides align to TRBD2. The CDR3 totals 17 residues. Looked up from germline, CDR1 is SGHDN and CDR2 is FVKESK. Losses at the gene ends were 3 bases for V and 4 bases for J; bases not matched to a gene: 11.